A single sample is the source of the 3 T cell receptor beta chains below, sequenced in a study of cytomegalovirus exposure and HLA in healthy donors. The PCR used 60 Vbeta and 13 Jbeta primers. TCRdb keeps only in-frame clones here, not all; method: immunoSEQ multiplex PCR. The sample lists 170,000 or so clones, around 72% occurring once. The sequenced material came from PBMCs. The receptor source for this set is a woman aged 45 to 65 in good health and CMV-seropositive.

The chain joins TRBV7-2 to TRBJ2-5, with 9 bases matching TRBD2. This CDR3 has 15 residues. V was pared by 4 bases and J by 0 bases, with 3 bases of the junction left unmatched. Germline V gives CDR1 SGHTA, CDR2 FQGNSA. The CDR3 DNA is TGTGCCAGCAGCTCTTCTAGCGGGAACCAAGAGACCCAGTACTTC. Protein sequence: CASSSSSGNQETQYF.

Remarks on this clone: At the DNA level, this CDR3 is encoded by other sequences in the same sample as well. The CDR3 loop reads CASSRTGETQYF. Here the CDR3 DNA reads TGTGCCAGCAGTCGGACTGGGGAGACCCAGTACTTC. The gene calls are TRBV6-5 and TRBJ2-5; D perhaps matches TRBD2 (5 bases). The CDR3 is 12 amino acids. Germline V CDR1 and CDR2: MNHEY, SVGAGI. Trimming left V 5 bases short and J 5 bases short, with 9 bases between.

Concerning this clone: Other DNA sequences in this specimen translate into the identical CDR3. The V gene is TRBV7-9, the J gene TRBJ1-5; 7 bases are shared with TRBD1. From germline, CDR1 is SEHNR and CDR2 FQNEAQ (reference sequence). The junction had 2 bases not matched to a gene; V was cut back by 5 bases and J by 1 base. The CDR3 extends over 14 amino acids. CDR3 sequence (DNA): TGTGCCAGCAGCCCAGGGGGAAGCAATCAGCCCCAGCATTTT. Amino acids: CASSPGGSNQPQHF.